This T cell receptor (beta chain) was identified in a study of T cell clusters in autoimmune cytopenias. Study results and limitations: Primary autoimmune cytopenia patients seemingly lacked the physiological T cell clusters found in healthy donors.

This CDR3 spans 13 amino acids. Germline V gives CDR1 MNHEY, CDR2 SVGAGI. This clonotype is classed as medium-sized by frequency. What it binds is unknown. TRB was amplified by touch-down multiplex PCR, primer pools A and B combined. TCRdb re-called the multiplex PCR reads and gives one entry per CDR3 protein, without DNA. This table holds nearly 9,000 distinct CDR3 sequences. TRB amplification used around 0.25 ug of peripheral blood genomic DNA. This sequence joins TRBV6-5 and TRBJ2-1; TCRdb calls TRBD1, which cannot be checked without DNA. This clonotype was obtained from a human donor with an autoimmune cytopenia or autoimmune hepatitis (not recorded which). The sequenced sample was peripheral blood. The CDR3 here is CASSRDSDNEQFF.